Detailed here is one T cell receptor (beta chain). This CDR3 has 11 amino acids. V was cut by 5 bases and J by 4 bases, with 8 bases left in between. Germline-derived CDR1 and CDR2 are SQVTM and ANQGSEA. This sample is part of a study of blood T cell repertoires in COVID-19. Looking at the study overall: Samples representing acute and convalescent COVID-19 were sourced from the United States, Italy and Spain.

Assay: immunoSEQ multiplex PCR; the TCRdb copy retains only in-frame clones and omits some. The sample yields some 100,000 clones, 86% seen once. This sequence originates from a man aged 50 to 60 with acute or convalescent COVID-19. V is TRBV29-1 and J is TRBJ1-1, with a tentative D call TRBD1 (5 bases). Sequencing was done on a sample of peripheral blood. The CDR3 sequence: CSVTGGTEAFF. In nucleotides, the CDR3 is TGCAGCGTTACGGGGGGCACTGAAGCTTTCTTT.